This T cell receptor (beta chain) is from a study of blood T cell repertoires in COVID-19. Study-level information: Samples came from the United States, Italy and Spain, spanning acute and convalescent COVID-19. Sources were T cells, B-cell-depleted T cells, or PBMCs; the material itself was cDNA or gDNA.

V was clipped by 1 base and J by 1 base; unmatched bases: 8. From germline, CDR1 is WNHNN and CDR2 SYGVQD (reference sequence). The CDR3 runs to 17 residues. Assay used: immunoSEQ multiplex PCR; TCRdb lists only in-frame clones, some missing. The table includes tens of thousands of clones, 90% to 95% detected once. Material for sequencing was peripheral blood. This rearrangement joins TRBV10-1 to TRBJ2-3; the match to TRBD2 covers 7 bases. The sequence was obtained from a human donor in a cohort sampled during active COVID-19. Written as DNA, the CDR3 is TGCGCCAGCAGTGAGTTTTATGACCGGGAGGGCACAGATACGCAGTATTTT. This sequence encodes CASSEFYDREGTDTQYF.